Following are 24 T cell receptor beta chains from one sample sequenced in a study of blood T cell repertoires in COVID-19. Assay: immunoSEQ multiplex PCR; the TCRdb copy retains only in-frame clones and omits some. In the table there are about 260,000 clones, around 89% of which are singletons. The specimen was PBMCs or T cells enriched from blood (not recorded which). Receptors were obtained from a woman in her thirties or forties with acute COVID-19.

The chain recombines TRBV5-1 with TRBJ2-5; 7 bases match TRBD1. V shed 4 bases, J shed 9 bases, and the junction held 12 bases outside the gene matches. Germline CDR1 is SGHRS and CDR2 is YFSETQ. This CDR3 contains 14 residues. CDR3 sequence reads: CASSTGTAAEAQYF. In DNA, the CDR3 is TGCGCCAGCAGCACCGGGACAGCGGCGGAGGCCCAGTACTTC.

This chain links TRBV3-1 (or the pseudogene TRBV3-2) with TRBJ1-2; unclear D gene. Trimming stripped 1 base from V and 5 bases from J, with 14 bases between. The germline V gene encodes CDR1 LGHDT and CDR2 YNNKEL (reference sequence). The length of the CDR3 is 15 residues. This chain's CDR3 is CASSQGYSPLYGYTF. Here the CDR3 DNA reads TGTGCCAGCAGCCAAGGCTACAGCCCGCTATATGGCTACACCTTC.

This chain links TRBV3-1 (or the pseudogene TRBV3-2) with TRBJ2-7; 8 nucleotides match TRBD1. The V gene's germline CDR1 is LGHDT and CDR2 YNNKEL (reference sequence). The CDR3 sequence is 17 residues long. J lost 0 bases, V lost 4 bases, and 11 bases had no gene match. This CDR3 is CASSPDLGQESSYEQYF. CDR3 sequence (DNA): TGTGCCAGCAGCCCTGACTTGGGACAGGAGAGCTCCTACGAGCAGTACTTC.

V and J are TRBV5-1 and TRBJ2-1; unclear D gene. CDR3 length: 15 amino acids. V was cut by 2 bases and J by 0 bases, with 9 bases left in between. The germline V gene encodes CDR1 SGHRS and CDR2 YFSETQ. CDR3: CASSLLSSSYNEQFF. CDR3 DNA sequence: TGCGCCAGCAGCTTACTCTCTAGCTCCTACAATGAGCAGTTCTTC.

V gene TRBV6-5 combines with J gene TRBJ1-2; D remains ambiguous. The CDR3 is made up of 13 amino acids. The V end was cut by 2 bases, the J end by 5 bases, with 9 bases between. Germline assignment: CDR1 MNHEY and CDR2 SVGAGI. The CDR3 here is CASSYDTLYGYTF. The CDR3 region has the DNA TGTGCCAGCAGTTACGACACCCTATATGGCTACACCTTC.

The gene calls are TRBV18 and TRBJ2-1; D is possibly TRBD2 (6 bases). The CDR3 extends over 18 amino acids. The V and J ends lost 0 bases and 2 bases respectively, with 17 bases between them. The germline gives CDR1 KGHSH, CDR2 LQKENI. The CDR3: CASSPPVGDWRAYNEQFF. For the CDR3, the DNA is TGTGCCAGCTCACCACCGGTGGGGGACTGGCGGGCCTACAATGAGCAGTTCTTC.

V and J are TRBV18 and TRBJ1-1, with 7 bases matching TRBD1. Per germline, CDR1 KGHSH and CDR2 LQKENI. This CDR3 comprises 15 residues. V dropped 3 bases and J dropped 1; count of bases not matched to a gene: 5. Written as DNA, the CDR3 is TGTGCCAGCTCACCCGGACAGGTAGGGAACACTGAAGCTTTCTTT. It yields the protein CASSPGQVGNTEAFF.

The chain combines TRBV5-5 with TRBJ2-7, with D possibly TRBD2 on 5 matching bases. Germline values: CDR1 SGHKS, CDR2 YYEKEE (reference sequence). The CDR3 contains 14 residues. V was pared by 4 bases and J by 7 bases, with 18 bases between. The CDR3 region is CASSLLGPEGEQYF. Here the CDR3 DNA reads TGTGCCAGCAGCCTCCTAGGACCAGAGGGTGAGCAGTACTTC.

This clone was seen a single time. The chain couples TRBV5-6 to TRBJ1-4; 9 bases are a match to TRBD1. Unmatched junction bases numbered 4, after V lost 3 bases and J lost 7 bases. Germline values: CDR1 SGHDT, CDR2 YYEEEE. This CDR3 has 14 amino acids. The CDR3 region has the DNA TGTGCCAGCAGCTGGGGACAGGGAAGTGAAAAACTGTTTTTT. It yields the protein CASSWGQGSEKLFF.

Many counts were recorded for this clone. The chain joins TRBV6-6 to TRBJ2-7; D is possibly TRBD2 (5 bases). CDR1 MNHNY and CDR2 SVGAGI come from the germline V gene (reference sequence). Trimming removed 2 bases at V and 3 bases at J, with 8 bases between. This CDR3 is 13 amino acids long. CDR3 DNA sequence: TGTGCCAGCAGTTACCGGGGAAACTACGAGCAGTACGTC. Amino acids: CASSYRGNYEQYV.

The genes are TRBV7-2 and TRBJ1-5; D unclear. From germline, CDR1 is SGHTA and CDR2 FQGNSA. V lost 3 bases, J lost 0 bases, and 9 bases lay in between. The CDR3 is made up of 15 amino acids. The CDR3 sequence is CASSLLVDSNQPQHF. The CDR3 DNA is TGTGCCAGCAGCTTGCTAGTTGATAGCAATCAGCCCCAGCATTTT.

This sequence joins TRBV30 and TRBJ2-1; a possible D gene is TRBD2 (5 bases). The V and J ends lost 3 bases and 12 bases respectively, with 21 bases between them. The length of the CDR3 is 14 residues. Per germline, CDR1 GTSNPN and CDR2 SVGIG (reference sequence). CDR3 sequence: CAWSGGNLPGGQFF. CDR3 nucleotides: TGTGCCTGGAGCGGCGGAAACTTGCCCGGAGGGCAGTTCTTC.

This chain uses TRBV24-1 with TRBJ2-1; 12 positions agree with TRBD2. The CDR3 contains 20 residues. Germline CDR1 KGHDR, CDR2 SFDVKD. V shed 4 bases, J shed 4 bases, and the junction held 16 bases outside the gene matches. The CDR3 region is CATSDKGLAGHPGVYNEQFF. The CDR3 DNA is TGTGCCACCAGTGACAAGGGACTAGCGGGCCACCCTGGGGTTTACAATGAGCAGTTCTTC.

The CDR3 sequence: CASSLDRADTQYF. Written as DNA, the CDR3 is TGTGCCAGCAGTTTGGACAGGGCTGATACGCAGTATTTT. This sequence joins TRBV12-3 or TRBV12-4 and TRBJ2-3; 8 bases fit TRBD1. The junction had 2 bases not matched to a gene; V was cut back by 3 bases and J by 6 bases. This CDR3 is 13 amino acids long.

The chain links TRBV10-1 to TRBJ2-2, with TRBD1 as a possible D gene (6 bases). Germline CDR1 reads WNHNN; CDR2 reads SYGVQD (reference sequence). CDR3 length equals 13 residues. The V and J ends lost 7 bases and 5 bases respectively, with 11 bases between them. The CDR3 protein is CASKQGGTGELFF. The CDR3 DNA is TGCGCCAGCAAACAGGGTGGAACCGGGGAGCTGTTTTTT.

The chain joins TRBV12-3 or TRBV12-4 to TRBJ1-1; D remains ambiguous. This CDR3 is 13 amino acids long. With 1 base removed from V and 4 bases from J, the gap between germline ends came to 7 bases. CDR3 region: CASSLGPGTEAFF. CDR3 DNA: TGTGCCAGCAGTTTAGGTCCAGGCACTGAAGCTTTCTTT.

Only a few counts were recorded for this clone. This chain joins TRBV3-1 (or the pseudogene TRBV3-2) and TRBJ1-1; D not resolved. The germline V gene encodes CDR1 LGHDT and CDR2 YNNKEL (reference sequence). The CDR3 is 15 residues long. Trimming removed 2 bases at V and 1 base at J, with 11 bases between. The CDR3 loop is CASSQTSPGNTEAFF. The DNA for the CDR3 is TGTGCCAGCAGCCAAACTTCCCCGGGGAACACTGAAGCTTTCTTT.

The V call is TRBV16, the J call TRBJ2-7; TRBD1 is a possible D gene (6 bases). The CDR3 loop spans 13 amino acids. CDR1 is KGHSY and CDR2 is FQNENV in the germline V gene. Trimming removed 7 bases from V and 1 base from J, with 11 bases in between. CDR3 amino acids: CASTRTDSYEQYV. CDR3 nucleotide sequence: TGTGCCAGCACCCGGACAGATTCCTACGAGCAGTACGTC.

The table lists this clone with a few counts. The chain combines TRBV27 with TRBJ1-1; 9 nucleotides agree with TRBD1. This CDR3 is built from 17 residues. From germline, CDR1 is MNHEY and CDR2 SMNVEV (reference sequence). The V and J ends lost 5 bases and 3 bases, in that order; junction bases with no gene match: 13. The CDR3 DNA reads TGTGCCAGCAGTATAGGTGGCAGGACAGGGGTGTACACTGAAGCTTTCTTT. Amino acids: CASSIGGRTGVYTEAFF.

V usage is TRBV29-1 and J usage is TRBJ2-7, with unresolved D. From germline, CDR1 is SQVTM and CDR2 ANQGSEA. Trimming pared 7 bases from V and 0 bases from J, leaving 7 bases between. The CDR3 consists of 11 residues. CDR3 coding DNA: TGCAGCGGGCAAAGCTCCTACGAGCAGTACTTC. Translation gives CSGQSSYEQYF.

This chain links TRBV7-9 with TRBJ1-3; 9 bases fit TRBD1. The length of the CDR3 is 16 residues. The ends lost 4 bases at V and 1 base at J; junction bases unmatched: 5. In germline, CDR1 is SEHNR, CDR2 FQNEAQ (reference sequence). The CDR3 protein is CASSSTGGVSGNTIYF. CDR3 coding DNA: TGTGCCAGCAGCTCGACAGGGGGTGTTTCTGGAAACACCATATATTTT.

The chain is built from TRBV28 and TRBJ1-2; TRBD1 aligns across 9 bases. Trimming removed 9 bases from V and 6 bases from J; junction bases left unmatched: 8. This CDR3 comprises 13 residues. Germline V gene data show CDR1 as MDHEN and CDR2 as SYDVKM. In DNA, the CDR3 is TGTGCCAGTGCGACCGGGACAGGGAATGGCTACACCTTC. Protein sequence: CASATGTGNGYTF.

The sample holds one count of this clone. The rearrangement links TRBV27 to TRBJ1-5, with TRBD1 as a possible D gene (6 bases). The length of the CDR3 is 16 residues. The V and J ends lost 9 bases and 1 base respectively, with 19 bases between them. Looked up from germline, CDR1 is MNHEY and CDR2 is SMNVEV (reference sequence). The CDR3 DNA sequence: TGTGCCAGGTCCTCCAGGGGAAATAGAAGCAATCAGCCCCAGCATTTT. Translating gives CARSSRGNRSNQPQHF.

The rearrangement joins TRBV11-3 to TRBJ1-1; no reliable D call. Germline-derived CDR1 and CDR2 are SGHNT and YENEEA. The ends were cut back, 5 bases at V and 0 bases at J, with 7 bases in the middle. This CDR3 has 13 amino acids. The CDR3, as DNA: TGTGCCAGCAGCATGACTCTGAACACTGAAGCTTTCTTT. It specifies CASSMTLNTEAFF.